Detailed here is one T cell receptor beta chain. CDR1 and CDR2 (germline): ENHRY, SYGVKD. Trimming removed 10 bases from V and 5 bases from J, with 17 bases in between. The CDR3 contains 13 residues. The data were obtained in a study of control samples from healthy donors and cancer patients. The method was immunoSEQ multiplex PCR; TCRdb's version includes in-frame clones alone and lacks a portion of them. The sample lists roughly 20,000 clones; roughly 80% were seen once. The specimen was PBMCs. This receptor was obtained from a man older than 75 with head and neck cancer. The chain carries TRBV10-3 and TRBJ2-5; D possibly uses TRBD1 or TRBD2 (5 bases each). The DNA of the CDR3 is TGTGCCACGGATCAAAGGGGCGGGGAGACCCAGTACTTC. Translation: CATDQRGGETQYF.